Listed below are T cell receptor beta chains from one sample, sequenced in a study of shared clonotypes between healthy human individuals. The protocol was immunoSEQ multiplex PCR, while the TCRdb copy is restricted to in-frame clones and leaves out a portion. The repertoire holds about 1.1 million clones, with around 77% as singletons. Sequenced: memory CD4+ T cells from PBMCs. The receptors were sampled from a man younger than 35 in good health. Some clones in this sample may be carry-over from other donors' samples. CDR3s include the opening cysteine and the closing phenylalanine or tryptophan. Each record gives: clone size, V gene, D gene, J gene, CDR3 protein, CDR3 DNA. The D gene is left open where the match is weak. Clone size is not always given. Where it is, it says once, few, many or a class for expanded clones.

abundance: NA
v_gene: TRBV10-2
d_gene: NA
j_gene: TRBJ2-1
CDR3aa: CASSANRDGEQFF
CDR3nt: TGCGCCAGCAGCGCTAACAGGGACGGTGAGCAGTTCTTC

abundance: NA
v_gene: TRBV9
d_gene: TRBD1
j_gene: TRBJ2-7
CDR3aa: CASSPGTEYLGEQYF
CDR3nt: TGTGCCAGCAGCCCGGGGACAGAGTACTTGGGCGAGCAGTACTTC

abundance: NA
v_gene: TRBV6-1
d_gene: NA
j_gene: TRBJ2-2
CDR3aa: CASSRDVRAGELFF
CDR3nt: TGTGCCAGCAGTCGGGATGTCAGGGCCGGGGAGCTGTTTTTT

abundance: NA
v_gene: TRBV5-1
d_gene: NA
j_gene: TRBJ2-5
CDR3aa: CASSLWGAETQYF
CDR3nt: TGCGCCAGCAGCTTGTGGGGGGCGGAGACCCAGTACTTC

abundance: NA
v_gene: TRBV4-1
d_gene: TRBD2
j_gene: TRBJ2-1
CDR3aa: CASSPTSGSMNEQFF
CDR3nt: TGCGCCAGCAGCCCGACTAGCGGGAGCATGAATGAGCAGTTCTTC

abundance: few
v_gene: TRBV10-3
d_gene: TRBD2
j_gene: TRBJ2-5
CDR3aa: CATLGSGGQETQYF
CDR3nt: TGTGCCACCCTAGGGAGCGGGGGGCAAGAGACCCAGTACTTC

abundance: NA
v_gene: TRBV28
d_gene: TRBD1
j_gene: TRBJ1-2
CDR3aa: CASNRPGQGNYGYTF
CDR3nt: TGTGCCAGCAACAGACCAGGACAGGGTAACTATGGCTACACCTTC

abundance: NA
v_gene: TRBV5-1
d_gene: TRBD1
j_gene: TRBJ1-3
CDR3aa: CASSLPTGVSGNTIYF
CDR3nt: TGCGCCAGCAGCCTACCGACAGGGGTGTCGGGAAACACCATATATTTT

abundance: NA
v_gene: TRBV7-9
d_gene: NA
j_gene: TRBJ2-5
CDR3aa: CASSFAGRETQYF
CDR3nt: TGTGCCAGCAGCTTTGCAGGGAGAGAGACCCAGTACTTC

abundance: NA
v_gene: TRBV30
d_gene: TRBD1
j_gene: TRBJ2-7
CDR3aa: CAWSGGTGKGEQYF
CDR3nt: TGTGCCTGGAGTGGCGGGACAGGGAAAGGCGAGCAGTACTTC

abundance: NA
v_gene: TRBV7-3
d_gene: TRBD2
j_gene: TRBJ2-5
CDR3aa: CASSLNGGSVAETQYF
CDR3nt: TGTGCCAGCAGCTTAAACGGCGGGAGTGTCGCGGAGACCCAGTACTTC

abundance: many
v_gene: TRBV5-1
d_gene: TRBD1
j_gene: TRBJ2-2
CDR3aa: CASNSRDSNTGELFF
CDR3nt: TGCGCCAGCAACTCCCGGGACAGCAACACCGGGGAGCTGTTTTTT

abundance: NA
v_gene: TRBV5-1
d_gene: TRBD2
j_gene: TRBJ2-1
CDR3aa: CASRLRTSGMQFF
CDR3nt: TGCGCCAGCAGGTTACGGACTAGCGGGATGCAGTTCTTC

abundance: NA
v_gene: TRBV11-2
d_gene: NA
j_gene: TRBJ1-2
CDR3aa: CASSLGLFYGYTF
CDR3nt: TGTGCCAGCAGCCTCGGACTATTCTATGGCTACACCTTC

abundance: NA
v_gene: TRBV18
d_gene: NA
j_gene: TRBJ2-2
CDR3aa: CASSPQPNGELFF
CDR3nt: TGTGCCAGCTCACCACAGCCTAACGGGGAGCTGTTTTTT

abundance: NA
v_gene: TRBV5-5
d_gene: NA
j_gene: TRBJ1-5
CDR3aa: CASSLDNQPQHF
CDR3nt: TGTGCCAGCAGCTTGGATAATCAGCCCCAGCATTTT

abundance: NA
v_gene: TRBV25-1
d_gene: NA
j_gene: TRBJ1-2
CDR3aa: CASGTERGYTF
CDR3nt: TGTGCCAGCGGAACGGAGCGGGGCTACACCTTC

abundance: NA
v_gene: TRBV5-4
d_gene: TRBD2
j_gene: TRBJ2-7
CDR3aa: CASSLGLAGTYEQYF
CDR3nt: TGTGCCAGCAGCTTGGGACTAGCGGGTACCTACGAGCAGTACTTC

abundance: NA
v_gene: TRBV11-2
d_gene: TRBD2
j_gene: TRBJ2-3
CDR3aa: CASSLGASGRTDTQYF
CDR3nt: TGTGCCAGCAGCTTAGGAGCTAGCGGGAGAACGGATACGCAGTATTTT

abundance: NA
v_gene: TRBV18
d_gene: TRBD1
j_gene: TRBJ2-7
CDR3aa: CASSPGRDRGREQYF
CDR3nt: TGTGCCAGCTCACCAGGAAGGGACAGGGGGCGCGAGCAGTACTTC

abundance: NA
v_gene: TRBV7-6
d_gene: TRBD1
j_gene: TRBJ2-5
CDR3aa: CASSSWTGGGETQYF
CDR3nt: TGTGCCAGCAGCTCGTGGACAGGGGGAGGCGAGACCCAGTACTTC

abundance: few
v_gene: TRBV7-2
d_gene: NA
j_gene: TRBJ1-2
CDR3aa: CASSLAWSGDSYGYTF
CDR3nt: TGTGCCAGCAGCTTAGCGTGGTCAGGGGATAGCTATGGCTACACCTTC

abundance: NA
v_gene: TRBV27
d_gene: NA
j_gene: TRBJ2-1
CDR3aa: CASSARGEQFF
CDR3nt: TGTGCCAGCAGTGCTAGGGGTGAGCAGTTCTTC